Below, 22 T cell receptor beta chains from the same sample are listed, as sequenced in a study of PD-1 blockade in classical Hodgkin lymphoma. Every patient relapsed after autologous stem cell transplantation, and brentuximab vedotin exposure varied. Clones were sequenced by immunoSEQ multiplex PCR, and TCRdb holds only the in-frame ones, with some missing. The sample lists about 85,000 clones, 80% to 95% occurring once. The sequencing used peripheral blood mononuclear cells (PBMCs), collected before the second cycle of nivolumab. Receptors originate from a human donor with classical Hodgkin lymphoma.

The gene calls are TRBV7-8 and TRBJ2-7; 12 bases are shared with TRBD2. Germline V lookup: CDR1 SGHVS, CDR2 FQNEAQ. Unmatched junction bases numbered 4, after V lost 4 bases and J lost 0 bases. The CDR3 loop spans 16 amino acids. The CDR3 sequence: CASSSKLAGGSYEQYF. Written as DNA, the CDR3 is TGTGCCAGCAGCTCGAAACTAGCGGGAGGCTCCTACGAGCAGTACTTC. Using reference TRBV7-8 and TRBJ2-7 for the parts outside the CDR3, the full variable domain is GAGVSQSPRYKVAKRGQDVALRCDPISGHVSLFWYQQALGQGPEFLTYFQNEAQLDKSGLPSDRFFAERPEGSVSTLKIQRTQQEDSAVYLCASSSKLAGGSYEQYFGPGTRLTVT.

The chain carries TRBV4-2 and TRBJ1-1, with D possibly being TRBD1 (5 bases). V was shortened by 7 bases and J by 4 bases, with 22 bases between the two germline ends. This CDR3 has 16 amino acids. CDR1 is LGHNA and CDR2 is YNFKEQ in the germline V gene. CDR3 sequence: CASKKFVRDGGTEAFF. In DNA, the CDR3 is TGTGCCAGCAAGAAATTCGTCCGGGACGGGGGCACTGAAGCTTTCTTT.

This chain links TRBV5-1 with TRBJ1-2; TRBD1 aligns across 10 bases. The CDR3 extends over 15 amino acids. V was pared by 4 bases and J by 4 bases, with 7 bases of the junction left unmatched. Germline values: CDR1 SGHRS, CDR2 YFSETQ. The CDR3 DNA reads TGCGCCAGCAGCAAAAGACAGGGGGCGGCCTATGGCTACACCTTC. It translates to CASSKRQGAAYGYTF.

The V gene is TRBV7-9, the J gene TRBJ1-1; no clear D. This CDR3 is 14 amino acids long. CDR1 and CDR2 from the germline V gene are SEHNR and FQNEAQ (reference sequence). V gave up 3 bases and J gave up 0 bases, with 8 bases separating them. The CDR3 region is CASSFGQMNTEAFF. In DNA, the CDR3 is TGTGCCAGCAGCTTTGGGCAGATGAACACTGAAGCTTTCTTT.

This sequence joins TRBV19 and TRBJ2-7, with 13 nucleotides matching TRBD2. Trimming at V came to 6 bases and at J to 5 bases, leaving 10 bases not matched to a gene. Germline V gene data show CDR1 as LNHDA and CDR2 as SQIVND (reference sequence). CDR3 size: 16 residues. The CDR3 DNA follows: TGTGCCAGTAGCGCACATACCGGGACTAGCGGGAACGAGCAGTACTTC. This gives the protein CASSAHTGTSGNEQYF.

This chain uses TRBV7-3 with TRBJ2-5; the D gene is possibly TRBD2 (5 bases). The V end lost 5 bases, the J end lost 5 bases, and 15 bases lay between the germline ends. The CDR3 is 14 amino acids. Germline assignment: CDR1 SGHTA and CDR2 FQGTGA. CDR3 sequence: CASSHTGNRETQYF. CDR3 sequence (DNA): TGTGCCAGCAGCCACACGGGGAACCGGGAGACCCAGTACTTC.

This rearrangement joins TRBV6-5 to TRBJ2-7; D unclear. The CDR3 consists of 16 residues. Germline CDR1 reads MNHEY; CDR2 reads SVGAGI. Deletions cut 0 bases from V and 2 bases from J, with 14 bases between. CDR3 in amino acids: CASSYSGSVPTYEQYF. CDR3 in DNA: TGTGCCAGCAGTTACTCGGGGTCGGTTCCCACCTACGAGCAGTACTTC.

The chain combines TRBV6-1 with TRBJ1-1; TRBD1 agrees at 9 bases. V gave up 6 bases and J gave up 2 bases; unmatched junction bases: 4. This CDR3 contains 14 residues. The germline CDR1 and CDR2 sequences are MNHNS and SASEGT. The CDR3, as DNA: TGTGCCAGCAGGCACAGGGGGCGAAACACTGAAGCTTTCTTT. This encodes CASRHRGRNTEAFF.

The chain is built from TRBV30 and TRBJ2-3; D remains unclear. From germline, CDR1 is GTSNPN and CDR2 SVGIG (reference sequence). This CDR3 spans 12 amino acids. V was clipped by 4 bases and J by 4 bases, with 9 bases between them. The CDR3 DNA follows: TGTGCCTGGACGGCGCCGGCAGATACGCAGTATTTT. It specifies CAWTAPADTQYF.

The chain uses TRBV6-1 and TRBJ2-2; D uncertain. Germline V lookup: CDR1 MNHNS, CDR2 SASEGT. Trimming cost V 5 bases and J 3 bases, with 10 bases left between them. The CDR3 is 14 amino acids. This CDR3 is CASSSWMDTGELFF. The CDR3 DNA follows: TGTGCCAGCAGTTCATGGATGGACACCGGGGAGCTGTTTTTT.

The chain employs TRBV5-8 and TRBJ2-1; perhaps TRBD2 as D (6 bases). In germline, CDR1 is SGHTS, CDR2 YDEGEE. CDR3 length: 16 residues. Between the trimmed V and J ends, which lost 4 bases and 4 bases, there was a span of 18 bases. This CDR3 reads CASSVAGGARYNEQFF. CDR3 DNA: TGTGCCAGCAGCGTTGCCGGCGGGGCGCGATACAATGAGCAGTTCTTC. Drawing the rest from reference TRBV5-8 and TRBJ2-1, the complete variable domain is EAGVTQSPTHLIKTRGQQATLRCSPISGHTSVYWYQQALGLGLQFLLWYDEGEERNRGNFPPRFSGRQFPNYSSELNVNALELEDSALYLCASSVAGGARYNEQFFGPGTRLTVL.

The CDR3 protein is CASGPRTRIYGYTF. The CDR3 nucleotides are TGTGCCAGCGGGCCTCGTACCCGAATCTATGGCTACACCTTC. V gene TRBV28 combines with J gene TRBJ1-2; D not certain. This CDR3 has 14 residues. The ends were cut back, 8 bases at V and 4 bases at J, with 17 bases in the middle. CDR1 is MDHEN, CDR2 SYDVKM, per germline.

V gene TRBV6-4 combines with J gene TRBJ2-1; possibly TRBD2 for D (6 bases). CDR1 MRHNA and CDR2 SNTAGT come from the germline V gene. The CDR3 is 15 amino acids. Trimming took off 6 bases at V and 4 bases at J, with 16 bases between the two ends. CDR3 in amino acids: CASRRDSGDYNEQFF. The CDR3 nucleotides read TGTGCCAGCAGGAGGGACTCGGGAGATTACAATGAGCAGTTCTTC.

The rearrangement uses TRBV19 and TRBJ1-1, with D maybe TRBD1 (6 bases). This CDR3 spans 13 amino acids. Germline V gene sequence: CDR1 LNHDA, CDR2 SQIVND (reference sequence). With 1 base removed from V and 8 bases from J, the gap between germline ends came to 11 bases. The CDR3 protein is CASSIVLDREAFF. CDR3 DNA sequence: TGTGCCAGTAGTATAGTCCTCGACAGGGAAGCTTTCTTT.

The chain carries TRBV19 and TRBJ1-3, with D possibly matching TRBD1 (6 bases). Germline V gene lookup returns CDR1 LNHDA and CDR2 SQIVND (reference sequence). With 6 bases removed from V and 0 bases from J, the gap between germline ends came to 12 bases. The CDR3 sequence is 15 residues long. CDR3 loop: CASRNRVHSGNTIYF. The DNA for the CDR3 is TGTGCCAGTAGGAACAGGGTCCACTCTGGAAACACCATATATTTT.

The rearrangement links TRBV4-1 to TRBJ2-1, with a weak D call TRBD2 (5 bases). The V gene's germline CDR1 is MGHRA and CDR2 YSYEKL. V lost 4 bases and J 5 bases, leaving 15 bases between the germline ends. There are 15 residues in the CDR3. The CDR3, as DNA: TGCGCCAGCAGCCGATCCTTGGACTCAAACAATGAGCAGTTCTTC. This gives the protein CASSRSLDSNNEQFF.

The V call is TRBV6-1, the J call TRBJ1-1, with 12 bases matching TRBD1. The CDR3 extends over 15 amino acids. Trimming cost V 6 bases and J 3 bases; bases outside gene matches: 5. Germline values: CDR1 MNHNS, CDR2 SASEGT. CDR3 protein: CASRSGQGADTEAFF. In nucleotides, the CDR3 is TGTGCCAGCAGGTCGGGACAGGGGGCGGACACTGAAGCTTTCTTT.

This chain uses TRBV7-8 with TRBJ2-7; 9 nucleotides agree with TRBD2. Unmatched junction bases numbered 13, after V lost 4 bases and J lost 3 bases. Germline CDR1 is SGHVS and CDR2 is FQNEAQ. The CDR3 is 17 residues long. The CDR3 loop is CASSSQIIAGVNYEQYF. Written as DNA, the CDR3 is TGTGCCAGCAGCTCACAAATTATAGCGGGAGTTAACTACGAGCAGTACTTC.

CDR3 bases: TGTGCCAGCAGAAGGGGGACAGAAAACACCGGGGAGCTGTTTTTT. This translates into CASRRGTENTGELFF. This chain joins TRBV6-6 and TRBJ2-2; 7 nucleotides line up with TRBD1. Trimming cost V 6 bases and J 2 bases; bases outside gene matches: 6. Germline V CDR1 and CDR2: MNHNY, SVGAGI (reference sequence). The CDR3 runs to 15 residues.

The V and J genes are TRBV7-9 and TRBJ2-1; D might be TRBD2 (5 bases). The CDR3 spans 16 residues. The germline V and J ends were trimmed by 2 bases and 0 bases, with 11 bases remaining between them. Germline loops: CDR1 SEHNR, CDR2 FQNEAQ (reference sequence). In nucleotides, the CDR3 is TGTGCCAGCAGCTTACCTAGCCGAGACTCCTACAATGAGCAGTTCTTC. Its translation is CASSLPSRDSYNEQFF.

J is TRBJ2-7 and V is TRBV30; D not resolved. There are 11 residues in the CDR3. Germline V lookup: CDR1 GTSNPN, CDR2 SVGIG (reference sequence). V was pared by 2 bases and J by 3 bases, with 5 bases between. As DNA, the CDR3 is TGTGCCTGGAGTCAGGACTACGAGCAGTACTTC. This gives the protein CAWSQDYEQYF.

In this sample, this clone turned up a few times. The gene calls are TRBV2 and TRBJ2-1; 10 bases align to TRBD1. The V gene's germline CDR1 is SNHLY and CDR2 FYNNEI. J was trimmed by 9 bases and V by 4 bases; bases with no gene match: 9. This CDR3 comprises 15 residues. The CDR3 DNA reads TGTGCCAGCAGTGCCGGGACAGGGGAATTTAGTGAGCAGTTCTTC. It encodes CASSAGTGEFSEQFF.